The clone carrying this T cell receptor beta chain was observed many times. These data come from a study of T-cell reconstitution after alpha-beta-depleted transplantation in children. CDR1 and CDR2 (germline): SGHTA, FQGNSA. The CDR3 runs to 16 residues. V dropped 4 bases and J dropped 6; count of bases not matched to a gene: 12. Unique molecular identifiers featured in how the TCRbeta library was prepared. TCRdb passed the PCR reads through MiXCR, listing each CDR3 protein once. The sample lists some 240,000 distinct CDR3 sequences, 12% occurring once. This rearrangement joins TRBV7-2 to TRBJ1-2; 9 bases are a match to TRBD1. The sequences come from PBMCs from the stem cell graft donor, collected from the stem cell graft. The TCR sequence derives from a human donor who donated a stem cell graft to a child with acute lymphoblastic leukemia. The DNA of the CDR3 is TGTGCCAGCAGCTCTCCCGGGACAGGGACCAAGAATGGCTACACCTTC. Translation: CASSSPGTGTKNGYTF.